The entry below describes one T cell receptor beta chain. This record belongs to a study of blood T cell repertoires in COVID-19. Study as a whole: The United States, Italy and Spain provided the acute and convalescent COVID-19 samples.

Germline V gene data show CDR1 as SGHAT and CDR2 as FQDESV (reference sequence). There are 13 residues in the CDR3. The V and J ends lost 1 base and 6 bases respectively, with 7 bases between them. Only in-frame clones appear in the TCRdb table, and some are missing; sequencing was by immunoSEQ multiplex PCR. The sample consists of fewer than 350,000 clones, roughly 85% of them appearing once. Sequences were obtained from PBMCs or T cells enriched from blood (not recorded which). The chain uses TRBV11-1 and TRBJ2-1; D is ambiguous. This clonotype was sampled from a woman aged 40 to 55 who had recovered from COVID-19. The CDR3 loop reads CASSLERLNEQFF. Here the CDR3 DNA reads TGTGCCAGCAGCTTAGAGAGACTCAATGAGCAGTTCTTC.